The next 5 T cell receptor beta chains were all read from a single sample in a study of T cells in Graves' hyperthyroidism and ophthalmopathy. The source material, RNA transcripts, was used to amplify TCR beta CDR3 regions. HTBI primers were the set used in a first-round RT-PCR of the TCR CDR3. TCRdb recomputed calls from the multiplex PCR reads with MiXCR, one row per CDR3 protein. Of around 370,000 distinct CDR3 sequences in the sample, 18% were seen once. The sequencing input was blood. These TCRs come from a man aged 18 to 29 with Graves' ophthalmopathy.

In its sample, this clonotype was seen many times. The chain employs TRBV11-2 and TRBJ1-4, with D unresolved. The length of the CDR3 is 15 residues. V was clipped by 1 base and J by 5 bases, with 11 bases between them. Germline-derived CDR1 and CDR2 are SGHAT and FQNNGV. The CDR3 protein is CASSLGLGQNEKLFF. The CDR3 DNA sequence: TGTGCCAGCAGCTTAGGGTTAGGGCAAAATGAAAAACTGTTTTTT.

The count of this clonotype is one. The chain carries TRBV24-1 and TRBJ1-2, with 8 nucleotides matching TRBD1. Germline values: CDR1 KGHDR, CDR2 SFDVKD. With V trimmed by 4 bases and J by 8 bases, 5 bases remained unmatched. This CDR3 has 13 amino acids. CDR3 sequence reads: CATSELDRGGYTF. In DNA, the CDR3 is TGTGCCACCAGTGAACTTGACAGGGGCGGCTACACCTTC.

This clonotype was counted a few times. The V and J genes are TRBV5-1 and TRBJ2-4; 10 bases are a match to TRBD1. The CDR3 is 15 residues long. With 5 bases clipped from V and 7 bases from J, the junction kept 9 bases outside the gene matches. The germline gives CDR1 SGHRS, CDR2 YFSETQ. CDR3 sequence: CASRETGGAPNIQYF. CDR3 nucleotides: TGCGCCAGCAGGGAGACAGGGGGCGCACCCAACATTCAGTACTTC.

The CDR3 is CASSPILRGFTDTQYF. For the CDR3, the DNA is TGCGCCAGCAGCCCCATTCTGCGGGGGTTCACAGATACGCAGTATTTT. The genes are TRBV4-1 and TRBJ2-3; 7 bases match TRBD2. Germline V gives CDR1 MGHRA, CDR2 YSYEKL. The junction had 9 bases not matched to a gene; V was cut back by 4 bases and J by 2 bases. The CDR3 runs to 16 residues.

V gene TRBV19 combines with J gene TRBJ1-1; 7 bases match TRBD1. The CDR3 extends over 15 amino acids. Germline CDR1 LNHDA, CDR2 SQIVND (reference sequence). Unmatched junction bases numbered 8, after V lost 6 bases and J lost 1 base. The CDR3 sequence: CASRAPGTENTEAFF. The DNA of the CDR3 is TGTGCCAGTAGAGCCCCTGGGACAGAGAACACTGAAGCTTTCTTT.